Listed below are T cell receptor beta chains from one sample, sequenced in a study of shared clonotypes between healthy human individuals. This table comes from immunoSEQ multiplex PCR, and its TCRdb copy is limited to in-frame clones, with some not included. Here the sample spans 1.5 million to 1.9 million clones, 98% being singletons. Material: naive CD4+ T cells sorted from blood. Receptor source: a man aged 30 to 45 in good health. CDR3s include the opening cysteine and the closing phenylalanine or tryptophan. The D gene is left open where the match is weak. A row's size may be missing; if present it is once, few, many or a size class.

j_call v_call d_call clone_size cdr3_aa cdr3_nt
TRBJ2-2 TRBV27 NA NA CASSFESFAGELFF TGTGCCAGCAGTTTTGAAAGTTTCGCCGGGGAGCTGTTTTTT
TRBJ2-7 TRBV11-2 TRBD2 NA CASSPGGGYYEQYF TGTGCCAGCAGCCCCGGCGGGGGGTACTACGAGCAGTACTTC
TRBJ1-5 TRBV7-4 NA NA CASSLSVRRGNQPQHF TGTGCCAGCAGCTTAAGTGTGCGGCGAGGCAATCAGCCCCAGCATTTT
TRBJ2-1 TRBV28 TRBD2 NA CASREPGLAFNEQFF TGTGCCAGCAGAGAACCGGGACTAGCATTCAATGAGCAGTTCTTC
TRBJ2-7 TRBV27 NA once CASSPRPLIGEQYF TGTGCCAGCAGTCCCCGGCCCCTAATCGGCGAGCAGTACTTC
TRBJ2-7 TRBV5-1 NA NA CASSSPQGHEQYF TGCGCCAGCAGCTCACCACAGGGTCACGAGCAGTACTTC
TRBJ1-3 TRBV6-6 NA NA CASSYSRSGNTIYF TGTGCCAGCAGTTACAGCAGGTCTGGAAACACCATATATTTT
TRBJ2-7 TRBV2 TRBD1 NA CASSAWETGGDEQYF TGTGCCAGCAGCGCCTGGGAAACAGGGGGCGACGAGCAGTACTTC
TRBJ1-2 TRBV5-4 NA NA CASSPTAIRANYGYTF TGTGCCAGCAGCCCTACTGCCATCCGAGCTAACTATGGCTACACCTTC
TRBJ1-4 TRBV18 NA NA CASSPRPGAGNEKLFF TGTGCCAGCTCACCTCGTCCCGGGGCCGGTAATGAAAAACTGTTTTTT
TRBJ2-2 TRBV9 TRBD2 NA CASSAPKRASGSLVTGELFF TGTGCCAGCAGCGCACCAAAGAGGGCTAGCGGGAGTTTGGTCACCGGGGAGCTGTTTTTT
TRBJ2-1 TRBV2 NA NA CASSEWLAMDNEQFF TGTGCCAGCAGTGAATGGCTAGCTATGGACAATGAGCAGTTCTTC
TRBJ2-5 TRBV7-9 TRBD2 NA CASSLATSGRGRETQYF TGTGCCAGCAGCTTAGCGACTAGCGGGAGGGGCAGAGAGACCCAGTACTTC
TRBJ2-7 TRBV11-2 NA NA CASSLESSGLRF TGTGCCAGCAGCTTAGAGTCAAGCGGGCTAAGGTTC
TRBJ1-4 TRBV4-3 NA NA CASSQDISEKLFF TGCGCCAGCAGCCAAGACATCAGTGAAAAACTGTTTTTT
TRBJ2-3 TRBV19 NA NA CASSGRDTGITDTQYF TGTGCCAGTAGTGGCCGGGACACAGGGATCACAGATACGCAGTATTTT
TRBJ1-5 TRBV10-3 NA NA CAISEEGGANQPQHF TGTGCCATCAGTGAAGAGGGCGGGGCAAATCAGCCCCAGCATTTT
TRBJ1-2 TRBV27 NA NA CASSLSINYGYTF TGTGCCAGCAGTTTATCCATCAACTATGGCTACACCTTC
TRBJ2-6 TRBV27 TRBD1 NA CASSSGGGLGANVLTF TGTGCCAGCAGTTCAGGGGGTGGGTTAGGGGCCAACGTCCTGACTTTC
TRBJ2-3 TRBV28 TRBD2 NA CASSSEPGTSGRASTDTQYF TGTGCCAGCAGTTCTGAACCCGGGACTAGCGGGAGGGCCAGCACAGATACGCAGTATTTT
TRBJ2-5 TRBV28 TRBD2 NA CASGLAGVPETQYF TGTGCCAGCGGACTAGCGGGAGTCCCAGAGACCCAGTACTTC
TRBJ2-7 TRBV5-5 NA once CASSLASGLYEQYF TGTGCCAGCAGCTTGGCCTCAGGGCTCTACGAGCAGTACTTC
TRBJ2-1 TRBV4-1 NA NA CASSQVGQNQNEQFF TGCGCCAGCAGCCAAGTGGGCCAAAACCAGAATGAGCAGTTCTTC
TRBJ2-3 TRBV19 NA NA CAGQLGHLTDTQYF TGTGCCGGACAACTAGGACATTTGACAGATACGCAGTATTTT
TRBJ1-1 TRBV9 NA once CASSRGGQTTEAFF TGTGCCAGCAGCCGAGGTGGTCAGACCACTGAAGCTTTCTTT
TRBJ2-7 TRBV19 NA NA CASGRRGSYEQYF TGTGCCAGCGGCCGGAGGGGCTCCTACGAGCAGTACTTC
TRBJ2-5 TRBV11-2 NA NA CASSSFQETQYF TGTGCCAGCAGCTCTTTCCAAGAGACCCAGTACTTC
TRBJ2-7 TRBV6-6 NA NA CASSFTFSYEQYF TGTGCCAGCAGTTTCACCTTTAGCTACGAGCAGTACTTC
TRBJ1-5 TRBV23-1 NA NA CASSLRTVSNQPQHF TGCGCCAGCAGTCTACGGACAGTTAGCAATCAGCCCCAGCATTTT
TRBJ2-3 TRBV9 TRBD1 NA CASSADGRGSTDTQYF TGTGCCAGCAGCGCCGATGGCAGGGGGAGCACAGATACGCAGTATTTT
TRBJ2-7 TRBV5-5 NA once CASSLGLQGTEQYF TGTGCCAGCAGCTTGGGTTTGCAGGGAACCGAGCAGTACTTC
TRBJ2-2 TRBV5-1 NA NA CASSGGLHTGELFF TGCGCCAGCAGCGGGGGACTCCACACCGGGGAGCTGTTTTTT
TRBJ1-1 TRBV18 NA NA CASSPSPNTEAFF TGTGCCAGCTCACCGAGCCCGAACACTGAAGCTTTCTTT
TRBJ1-5 TRBV6-6 NA NA CASSPPTVNQPQHF TGTGCCAGCAGCCCGCCGACAGTCAATCAGCCCCAGCATTTT
TRBJ2-7 TRBV5-1 TRBD1 NA CASSQWTGANYEQYF TGCGCCAGCAGCCAATGGACAGGAGCGAACTACGAGCAGTACTTC
TRBJ2-7 TRBV5-1 TRBD2 NA CASSIGLAGVVQEEQYF TGCGCCAGCAGCATAGGACTAGCGGGAGTAGTGCAAGAGGAGCAGTACTTC
TRBJ2-1 TRBV5-1 TRBD2 NA CASSVLAQNNEQFF TGCGCCAGCAGCGTACTAGCGCAGAACAATGAGCAGTTCTTC
TRBJ2-1 TRBV5-4 NA NA CASDKGGVSYNEQFF TGTGCCAGTGACAAGGGGGGGGTCTCCTACAATGAGCAGTTCTTC
TRBJ2-5 TRBV7-2 TRBD2 NA CASSLSGTKETQYF TGTGCCAGCAGTTTAAGCGGGACTAAAGAGACCCAGTACTTC
TRBJ2-1 TRBV19 NA NA CASSFISGSFYNEQFF TGTGCCAGTAGTTTCATTAGCGGTTCGTTCTACAATGAGCAGTTCTTC
TRBJ2-7 TRBV28 NA NA CASSFGSLYYEQYF TGTGCCAGCAGTTTTGGTAGCTTGTACTACGAGCAGTACTTC
TRBJ2-1 TRBV4-1 NA NA CASSLRNPGYNEQFF TGCGCCAGCAGCCTCCGGAATCCGGGATACAATGAGCAGTTCTTC
TRBJ2-1 TRBV5-4 NA NA CASHESGGYNEQFF TGTGCCAGCCACGAGTCAGGGGGGTACAATGAGCAGTTCTTC
TRBJ2-6 TRBV9 NA NA CASSVVTSGANVLTF TGTGCCAGCAGCGTAGTGACCTCTGGGGCCAACGTCCTGACTTTC
TRBJ1-1 TRBV18 TRBD1 NA CASSPRDRGHTEAFF TGTGCCAGCTCACCGCGTGACAGGGGCCACACTGAAGCTTTCTTT
TRBJ2-7 TRBV9 NA NA CASSGAGSSYEQYF TGTGCCAGCAGCGGGGCCGGGTCAAGCTACGAGCAGTACTTC
TRBJ2-7 TRBV28 NA once CASSGTTPEGEQYF TGTGCCAGCAGCGGAACTACCCCGGAGGGCGAGCAGTACTTC
TRBJ2-6 TRBV2 NA NA CASRRGSGANVLTF TGTGCCAGCAGGAGGGGGTCTGGGGCCAACGTCCTGACTTTC
TRBJ2-1 TRBV2 NA NA CASRERWSSYNEQFF TGTGCCAGCAGAGAGCGCTGGAGCTCCTACAATGAGCAGTTCTTC
TRBJ1-1 TRBV4-1 NA NA CASKRTFLTGNTEAFF TGCGCCAGCAAACGGACCTTTTTGACTGGGAACACTGAAGCTTTCTTT
TRBJ2-6 TRBV18 NA NA CASTVVGGSGANVLTF TGTGCCAGCACTGTTGTGGGGGGATCTGGGGCCAACGTCCTGACTTTC
TRBJ1-4 TRBV18 NA NA CASSPVGATNEKLFF TGTGCCAGCTCTCCAGTCGGGGCAACTAATGAAAAACTGTTTTTT
TRBJ2-5 TRBV11-2 TRBD1 NA CASSLERQGAVRETQYF TGTGCCAGCAGCTTAGAGAGACAGGGGGCGGTCCGGGAGACCCAGTACTTC
TRBJ2-2 TRBV6-1 NA once CASVRGTSNTGELFF TGTGCCTCCGTAAGGGGGACATCGAACACCGGGGAGCTGTTTTTT
TRBJ1-4 TRBV28 NA NA CASSFPAGMKEKLFF TGTGCCAGCAGTTTCCCGGCAGGGATGAAGGAAAAACTGTTTTTT
TRBJ2-1 TRBV6-6 NA once CASSYSSGRGNEQFF TGTGCCAGCAGTTACTCGTCGGGAAGGGGCAATGAGCAGTTCTTC
TRBJ2-2 TRBV18 NA NA CASSPLRWGELFF TGTGCCAGCTCACCACTGAGATGGGGGGAGCTGTTTTTT
TRBJ1-2 TRBV28 NA NA CATVPPSQDFPGYTF TGTGCCACCGTACCCCCCTCGCAGGACTTCCCTGGCTACACCTTC
TRBJ2-2 TRBV29-1 TRBD1 NA CSADRDLTGELFF TGCAGCGCAGACAGGGACCTCACCGGGGAGCTGTTTTTT
TRBJ2-1 TRBV7-9 NA NA CASSRDRYNEQFF TGTGCCAGCAGCCGCGACAGGTACAATGAGCAGTTCTTC